The clone carrying this T cell receptor beta chain showed up just a few times. Its antigen is undetermined. TCRdb independently ran MiXCR on the RT-PCR reads; one entry per CDR3 protein. The sample lists about 500,000 distinct CDR3 sequences; approximately 15% were seen once. Deletions cut 6 bases from V and 5 bases from J, with 13 bases between. CDR3 length equals 14 residues. This record comes from a study of response to subunit inactivated influenza vaccine. Regarding the study as a whole: A suggestion made by the authors is that each seasonal influenza vaccination recruits few new T cells.

The V gene is TRBV12-3 or TRBV12-4, the J gene TRBJ1-4; D unclear. The specimen was CD4+ T cells sorted from PBMCs, collected less than 25 months after vaccination. This TCR was sampled from a man aged 50 to 75 who received an inactivated influenza vaccine. The CDR3 region has the DNA TGTGCCAGCAGCCGTTGGGCGCAAAATGAAAAACTGTTTTTT. It translates to CASSRWAQNEKLFF.